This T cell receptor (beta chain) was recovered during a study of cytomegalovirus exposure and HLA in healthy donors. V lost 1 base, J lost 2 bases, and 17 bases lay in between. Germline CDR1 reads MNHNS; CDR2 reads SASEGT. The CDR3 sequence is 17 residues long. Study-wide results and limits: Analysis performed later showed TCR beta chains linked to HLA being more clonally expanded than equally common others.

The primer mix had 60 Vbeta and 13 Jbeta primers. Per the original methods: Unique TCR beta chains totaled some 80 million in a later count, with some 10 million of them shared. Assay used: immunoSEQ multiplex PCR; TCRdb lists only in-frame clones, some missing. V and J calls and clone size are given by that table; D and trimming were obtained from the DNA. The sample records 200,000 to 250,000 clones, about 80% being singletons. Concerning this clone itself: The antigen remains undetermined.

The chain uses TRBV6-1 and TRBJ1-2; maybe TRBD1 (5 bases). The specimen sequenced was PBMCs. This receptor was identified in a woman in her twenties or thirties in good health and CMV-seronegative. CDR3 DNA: TGTGCCAGCAGTGAAGATGAGGGAGGGGAAGAGAACTATGGCTACACCTTC. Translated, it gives CASSEDEGGEENYGYTF.